The 9 T cell receptor beta chains reported below all come from one sample, sequenced in a study of T-cell reconstitution after alpha-beta-depleted transplantation in children. Library preparation (for TCRbeta) was performed with unique molecular identifiers. TCRdb called the PCR reads again in MiXCR, with one record for every CDR3 protein. Here the sample spans about 200,000 distinct CDR3 sequences, approximately 8.4% being singletons. The sample in question was PBMCs, mostly from graft donor cells, obtained 360 days after TCRalphabeta/CD19-depleted stem cell transplant. The receptors derive from a male patient aged 2 to 10 who had a stem cell transplant for acute myeloid leukemia, so the T cells may come from the graft donor.

This clonotype was detected many times. CDR3 sequence (DNA): TGCGCCAGCAGGTCCCGACTACCTAGCACAGATACGCAGTATTTT. Translating gives CASRSRLPSTDTQYF. V usage is TRBV5-1 and J usage is TRBJ2-3; possibly TRBD2 for D (5 bases). Trimming left V 5 bases short and J 0 bases short, with 13 bases between. The CDR3 length is 15 residues. The V gene's germline CDR1 is SGHRS and CDR2 YFSETQ.

Many counts were recorded for this clonotype. This chain connects TRBV6-5 to TRBJ1-5; 7 nucleotides line up with TRBD1. With 0 bases clipped from V and 6 bases from J, the junction kept 8 bases outside the gene matches. CDR1 MNHEY and CDR2 SVGAGI come from the germline V gene. The CDR3 is 16 amino acids. CDR3 in amino acids: CASSYSRQPGGQPQHF. CDR3 DNA: TGTGCCAGCAGTTACTCGAGACAGCCAGGGGGTCAGCCCCAGCATTTT.

The CDR3 protein is CSVYTGRSWETQYF. CDR3 nucleotide sequence: TGCAGCGTTTATACAGGCCGGTCGTGGGAGACCCAGTACTTC. The chain recombines TRBV29-1 with TRBJ2-5, with D possibly matching TRBD1 (5 bases). V lost 5 bases and J lost 5, with 18 bases in between. Germline V gene sequence: CDR1 SQVTM, CDR2 ANQGSEA. The CDR3 consists of 14 residues.

The rearrangement joins TRBV20-1 to TRBJ1-6; D not certain. CDR1 and CDR2 from the germline V gene are DFQATT and SNEGSKA (reference sequence). V lost 1 base and J lost 0, with 4 bases in between. CDR3 size: 14 residues. The CDR3 DNA reads TGCAGTGCTAGAGCTGACTCCTATAATTCACCCCTCCACTTT. Protein sequence: CSARADSYNSPLHF.

The chain joins TRBV10-3 to TRBJ1-5, with D perhaps matching TRBD1 (6 bases). The V and J ends lost 2 bases and 6 bases respectively, with 17 bases between them. The CDR3 loop spans 16 amino acids. Germline V gives CDR1 ENHRY, CDR2 SYGVKD. For the CDR3, the DNA is TGTGCCATCAGTGAGGCCTTTGGGGGGCGCGGTCAGCCCCAGCATTTT. This gives the protein CAISEAFGGRGQPQHF.

This clonotype showed up just a few times. This chain uses TRBV12-3 or TRBV12-4 with TRBJ2-3; 13 nucleotides agree with TRBD2. The CDR3 consists of 17 residues. Trimming at V came to 5 bases and at J to 3 bases, leaving 8 bases not matched to a gene. As DNA, the CDR3 is TGTGCCAGCAGTCCCCGGACTAGCGGGAGTATGACAGATACGCAGTATTTT. This encodes CASSPRTSGSMTDTQYF.

There are a few counts of this clonotype. The chain has TRBV20-1 and TRBJ2-2; a weak D match, TRBD2 (5 bases). Trimming removed 1 base at V and 1 base at J, with 7 bases between. This CDR3 contains 14 residues. Germline assignment: CDR1 DFQATT and CDR2 SNEGSKA (reference sequence). The CDR3: CSARAGLNTGELFF. CDR3 sequence (DNA): TGCAGTGCTAGAGCAGGACTGAACACCGGGGAGCTGTTTTTT.

This clonotype has only a few counts. This chain joins TRBV7-6 and TRBJ2-2, with D perhaps TRBD2 (6 bases). Trimming removed 5 bases at V and 0 bases at J, with 16 bases between. The CDR3 is made up of 17 amino acids. Germline values: CDR1 SGHVS, CDR2 FNYEAQ. The CDR3 DNA reads TGTGCCAGCAGCCTCAGATACCAGCGGGCGAACACCGGGGAGCTGTTTTTT. Its translation is CASSLRYQRANTGELFF.

This clonotype was found a few times. V usage is TRBV29-1 and J usage is TRBJ2-1, with TRBD2 identical over 14 bases. Per the germline V gene, CDR1 is SQVTM and CDR2 is ANQGSEA. The J segment lost 4 bases and the V segment lost 6 bases, leaving 8 bases of the junction unmatched. The length of the CDR3 is 16 residues. For the CDR3, the DNA is TGCAGCGTCTACCCGGGACTAGCGGGAGCGTACAATGAGCAGTTCTTC. Protein sequence: CSVYPGLAGAYNEQFF.